This paragraph covers one T cell receptor (beta chain) sequence. What it recognizes is unknown. One end of the junction does not line up with germline, which may come from a read error. Looked up from germline, CDR1 is LNHDA and CDR2 is SQIVND (reference sequence). The CDR3 totals 13 residues. The data were obtained in a study of radiotherapy plus CTLA-4 blockade in lung cancer. Overall study: Across the patients, objective responses occurred in approximately 18%, and disease control in roughly 30%.

General observations from the study: Some TCR clones had been derived from tumors. These clones expanded in peripheral blood after radiotherapy plus ipilimumab.

Clones were sequenced by immunoSEQ multiplex PCR, and TCRdb holds only the in-frame ones, with some missing. Of 25,000 to 30,000 clones in the sample, over 70% were seen once. The source was peripheral blood, collected from a patient treated with radiotherapy plus ipilimumab. The receptor was isolated from a human donor with non-small cell lung cancer that progressed on radiotherapy plus ipilimumab. J is TRBJ1-2 and V is TRBV19; D not resolved. CDR3 nucleotide sequence: TGTGCCAGTAGTCTAGATTTTAACTATGGCTACACCTTC. Amino acid sequence: CASSLDFNYGYTF.